The 14 T cell receptor beta chains listed next were all sequenced from one sample in a study of T-cell reconstitution after alpha-beta-depleted transplantation in children. The authors prepared the TCRbeta library with unique molecular identifiers. In TCRdb, the PCR reads were re-called with MiXCR into one record per CDR3 protein. The repertoire holds about 480,000 distinct CDR3 sequences, with under 15% as singletons. The material sequenced was PBMCs from the stem cell graft donor, taken from the stem cell graft. These receptors were taken from a human donor who donated a stem cell graft to a child with combined immunodeficiency.

This chain joins TRBV20-1 and TRBJ2-2, with unresolved D. The V end was cut by 5 bases, the J end by 0 bases, with 7 bases between. This CDR3 comprises 13 residues. Germline V gene data show CDR1 as DFQATT and CDR2 as SNEGSKA (reference sequence). CDR3 sequence: CSARNTNTGELFF. The DNA of the CDR3 is TGCAGTGCTCGGAACACGAACACCGGGGAGCTGTTTTTT.

This clonotype was seen a handful of times. This chain connects TRBV12-3 or TRBV12-4 to TRBJ2-7; TRBD2 is a possible D gene (6 bases). The CDR3 length is 12 residues. The ends were cut back, 8 bases at V and 2 bases at J, with 10 bases in the middle. The CDR3 coding sequence is TGTGCCAGCCAGGGCGGGACCTACGAGCAGTACTTC. Residues: CASQGGTYEQYF.

This clonotype was observed a few times. The CDR3 loop is CSARAAGVLYGEQFF. The CDR3 bases are TGCAGTGCTAGAGCAGCGGGAGTCCTATATGGTGAGCAGTTCTTC. The chain recombines TRBV20-1 with TRBJ2-1, with TRBD2 matching over 8 bases. The V segment lost 1 base and the J segment 9 bases; nucleotides outside the gene matches: 11. The CDR3 is 15 residues long. The germline gives CDR1 DFQATT, CDR2 SNEGSKA (reference sequence).

The sample holds many counts of this clonotype. The V and J genes are TRBV7-2 and TRBJ2-7; 10 bases fit TRBD2. V gave up 5 bases and J gave up 2 bases; unmatched junction bases: 9. The CDR3 spans 16 residues. Germline CDR1 is SGHTA and CDR2 is FQGNSA. The CDR3 spells CASSLLRTSGPYEQYF. CDR3 nucleotide sequence: TGTGCCAGCAGCCTCCTAAGGACTAGCGGCCCCTACGAGCAGTACTTC.

This clonotype was seen many times. The J gene is TRBJ2-3, the V gene TRBV12-3 or TRBV12-4, with D perhaps TRBD2 (6 bases). Trimming shortened V by 1 base and J by 14 bases, and 13 bases separated the two germline ends. This CDR3 spans 12 amino acids. DNA of the CDR3: TGTGCCAGCAGTTTAGTGGCTGGGCGGGGGTATTTT. Translating gives CASSLVAGRGYF.

V is TRBV9 and J is TRBJ2-2; TRBD2 aligns across 8 bases. V was pared by 2 bases and J by 4 bases, with 7 bases of the junction left unmatched. The CDR3 is made up of 16 amino acids. Germline CDR1 and CDR2: SGDLS and YYNGEE. The DNA for the CDR3 is TGTGCCAGCAGCGTTTTAGCGGGATCGCGCACCGGGGAGCTGTTTTTT. Protein: CASSVLAGSRTGELFF.

On this clonotype itself: A much more abundant neighbour one base away suggests this may be a read error. J is TRBJ2-1 and V is TRBV9; maybe TRBD2 (6 bases). This CDR3 comprises 16 residues. The germline V gene has CDR1 SGDLS and CDR2 YYNGEE. The CDR3 coding sequence is TGTGCCAGCAGCTATAGAGGACTACCATCCTACAATCAGCAGTTCTTC. Protein sequence: CASSYRGLPSYNQQFF.

This clonotype was seen a handful of times. This chain joins TRBV20-1 and TRBJ2-1, with D perhaps assigned TRBD1 or TRBD2 (5 bases each). Trimming pared 3 bases from V and 12 bases from J, leaving 15 bases between. The germline V gene encodes CDR1 DFQATT and CDR2 SNEGSKA (reference sequence). CDR3 length: 12 amino acids. The CDR3 coding sequence is TGCAGTGCTAGTACACTATTTGGGACGCAGTTCTTC. This encodes CSASTLFGTQFF.

In its sample, this clonotype was seen a few times. V is TRBV29-1 and J is TRBJ2-2; D unclear. Deletions cut 1 base from V and 3 bases from J, with 9 bases between. Per the germline V gene, CDR1 is SQVTM and CDR2 is ANQGSEA. This CDR3 contains 14 residues. The CDR3 protein is CSVEVEPYTGELFF. The CDR3 DNA follows: TGCAGCGTTGAAGTCGAACCGTACACCGGGGAGCTGTTTTTT.

This clonotype has more than one count but fewer than ten. The J gene is TRBJ2-7, the V gene TRBV6-1; TRBD2 aligns across 8 bases. Germline trimming cut 0 bases from V and 0 bases from J; bases unmatched to any gene: 4. The CDR3 spans 16 residues. Per germline, CDR1 MNHNS and CDR2 SASEGT. In nucleotides, the CDR3 is TGTGCCAGCAGTGAAGCCGGGGGGGGAAACTCCTACGAGCAGTACTTC. Translating it yields CASSEAGGGNSYEQYF.

This clonotype has a count of ten or more. The chain couples TRBV10-3 to TRBJ2-1; D ambiguous. This CDR3 spans 16 amino acids. CDR1 ENHRY and CDR2 SYGVKD come from the germline V gene. The ends were cut back, 0 bases at V and 0 bases at J, with 9 bases in the middle. CDR3 protein: CAISESGSSSYNEQFF. The CDR3 nucleotides are TGTGCCATCAGTGAGTCGGGGTCGAGCTCCTACAATGAGCAGTTCTTC.

This clonotype has more than one count but fewer than ten. J is TRBJ2-1 and V is TRBV2, with D unresolved. The CDR3 consists of 13 residues. V lost 1 base and J lost 8, with 9 bases in between. Germline-derived CDR1 and CDR2 are SNHLY and FYNNEI. The CDR3 spells CASSEVKIHEQFF. The DNA for the CDR3 is TGTGCCAGCAGTGAAGTTAAAATCCATGAGCAGTTCTTC.

This clonotype turned up a few times. This chain links TRBV27 with TRBJ2-3; 7 bases fit TRBD1. The CDR3 contains 17 residues. V lost 0 bases to trimming and J lost 1 base; unmatched junction nucleotides: 7. Per germline, CDR1 MNHEY and CDR2 SMNVEV (reference sequence). CDR3 DNA: TGTGCCAGCAGTTTATCGATTCCGGGACAGCGCACAGATACGCAGTATTTT. This translates into CASSLSIPGQRTDTQYF.

V gene TRBV12-3 or TRBV12-4 combines with J gene TRBJ1-1; D gene ambiguous. V dropped 6 bases and J dropped 0 bases, with 14 bases sitting between them. The CDR3 consists of 15 residues. The CDR3 loop reads CASSTLTSMNTEAFF. For the CDR3, the DNA is TGTGCCAGCAGCACGCTGACATCTATGAACACTGAAGCTTTCTTT.